What follows are 32 T cell receptor beta chains derived from one specimen sequenced in a study of T cell responses to AZD1222 COVID-19 vaccine. Method: immunoSEQ multiplex PCR; TCRdb's copy keeps in-frame clones and lacks some. Here the sample spans roughly 150,000 clones, over 75% being singletons. The input for sequencing was peripheral blood, taken on day 0 of AZD1222 vaccination. The source of these receptors is an adult in good health.

J is TRBJ1-4 and V is TRBV4-2, with a possible D match to TRBD1 (5 bases). V shed 4 bases and J shed 5 bases, with 8 bases lying between them. This CDR3 region has 13 residues. Germline-derived CDR1 and CDR2 are LGHNA and YNFKEQ. The CDR3 DNA follows: TGTGCCAGCAGCCGACAGTGGAATGAAAAACTGTTTTTT. This translates into CASSRQWNEKLFF.

The gene calls are TRBV19 and TRBJ2-1; 10 positions match TRBD2. Germline V gene data show CDR1 as LNHDA and CDR2 as SQIVND (reference sequence). The CDR3 is 15 amino acids. The trim removed 8 bases at V and 8 bases at J, leaving 12 bases unmatched. The CDR3 region is CASPFTLAGGYEQFF. DNA of the CDR3: TGTGCCAGTCCCTTTACTTTAGCGGGAGGCTATGAGCAGTTCTTC.

The chain couples TRBV3-1 (or the pseudogene TRBV3-2) to TRBJ2-6, with 9 bases identical to TRBD1. Germline CDR1 LGHDT, CDR2 YNNKEL (reference sequence). The CDR3 is made up of 18 amino acids. V lost 7 bases, J lost 1 base, and 11 bases stayed unmatched. CDR3 loop: CASTWSGQGLSGANVLTF. CDR3 bases: TGTGCCAGCACTTGGTCGGGACAGGGATTGTCTGGGGCCAACGTCCTGACTTTC.

The chain carries TRBV20-1 and TRBJ1-5; D ambiguous. The CDR3 is made up of 14 amino acids. Trimming stripped 3 bases from V and 0 bases from J, with 9 bases between. CDR1 is DFQATT, CDR2 SNEGSKA, per germline (reference sequence). CDR3 in DNA: TGCAGTGCTAGTTTCAGTAATAGCAATCAGCCCCAGCATTTT. It yields the protein CSASFSNSNQPQHF.

This chain links TRBV5-8 with TRBJ2-7; D is undetermined. This CDR3 spans 14 amino acids. Trimming left V 0 bases short and J 3 bases short, with 10 bases between. Germline V CDR1 and CDR2: SGHTS, YDEGEE. In nucleotides, the CDR3 is TGTGCCAGCAGCTTGGTTGGCAAGGGCTACGAGCAGTACTTC. Translation: CASSLVGKGYEQYF.

The chain couples TRBV6-2 or TRBV6-3 to TRBJ1-5, with D hard to call. CDR1 and CDR2 (germline): MNHEY, SVGEGT. The V gene lost 0 bases and the J gene lost 4 bases, with 7 bases spanning the gap. The CDR3 extends over 14 amino acids. CDR3 bases: TGTGCCAGCAGTTACTCCCCAGTTAATCAGCCCCAGCATTTT. This encodes CASSYSPVNQPQHF.

The chain recombines TRBV28 with TRBJ1-2; D not certain. The CDR3 consists of 15 residues. Looked up from germline, CDR1 is MDHEN and CDR2 is SYDVKM. With 3 bases removed from V and 2 bases from J, the gap between germline ends came to 13 bases. CDR3 nucleotides: TGTGCCAGCAGTTTTGCGTCAGAAAGCAACTATGGCTACACCTTC. Translating it yields CASSFASESNYGYTF.

The chain employs TRBV20-1 and TRBJ2-5; 7 nucleotides align to TRBD2. The germline gives CDR1 DFQATT, CDR2 SNEGSKA (reference sequence). The CDR3 is 11 amino acids. V shed 6 bases, J shed 4 bases, and the junction held 2 bases outside the gene matches. This CDR3 is CSAGGRETQYF. In nucleotides, the CDR3 is TGCAGTGCAGGCGGGAGAGAGACCCAGTACTTC.

V and J are TRBV4-2 and TRBJ1-1; D is possibly TRBD1 (5 bases). Germline V gene data show CDR1 as LGHNA and CDR2 as YNFKEQ. The V end was cut by 2 bases, the J end by 6 bases, with 13 bases between. The CDR3 length is 14 residues. This CDR3 is CASSQPGTDAEAFF. For the CDR3, the DNA is TGTGCCAGCAGCCAACCAGGGACCGACGCTGAAGCTTTCTTT.

The chain employs TRBV27 and TRBJ2-7; TRBD2 matches 9 bases. V dropped 3 bases and J dropped 4; count of bases not matched to a gene: 7. The CDR3 consists of 15 residues. Germline V gene lookup returns CDR1 MNHEY and CDR2 SMNVEV (reference sequence). The CDR3 reads CASSFIPSGTYEQYF. In nucleotides, the CDR3 is TGTGCCAGCAGTTTTATCCCTAGCGGGACTTACGAGCAGTACTTC.

V gene TRBV12-3 or TRBV12-4 combines with J gene TRBJ1-1; D gene uncertain. V lost 11 bases and J 6 bases, leaving 13 bases between the germline ends. CDR3 size: 11 residues. The CDR3 DNA is TGTGCCGGATCGGAGGCTTCTGAAGCTTTCTTT. Amino acids: CAGSEASEAFF.

The V and J genes are TRBV2 and TRBJ2-1; a possible D gene is TRBD2 (6 bases). V shed 6 bases and J shed 10 bases, with 16 bases lying between them. The CDR3 has 13 amino acids. In germline, CDR1 is SNHLY, CDR2 FYNNEI. CDR3 loop: CASRGWSGYEQFF. DNA of the CDR3: TGTGCCAGCAGGGGATGGAGCGGGTACGAGCAGTTCTTC.

V gene TRBV10-3 combines with J gene TRBJ2-1, with a possible D match to TRBD2 (6 bases). Germline-derived CDR1 and CDR2 are ENHRY and SYGVKD. Trimming cost V 2 bases and J 6 bases, with 14 bases left between them. This CDR3 has 15 residues. CDR3 nucleotide sequence: TGTGCCATCAGTGAGACCGGGCTAGCGCTCAATGAGCAGTTCTTC. Encoded protein: CAISETGLALNEQFF.

The rearrangement links TRBV24-1 to TRBJ2-5; 7 positions match TRBD2. V dropped 7 bases and J dropped 4; count of bases not matched to a gene: 11. CDR3 length equals 15 residues. Germline V gene sequence: CDR1 KGHDR, CDR2 SFDVKD. As DNA, the CDR3 is TGTGCCACCAGGAGGTGGGGGAGGGCCGGAGAGACCCAGTACTTC. Amino acids: CATRRWGRAGETQYF.

This chain links TRBV19 with TRBJ1-6, with TRBD1 as a possible D gene (5 bases). Germline values: CDR1 LNHDA, CDR2 SQIVND (reference sequence). Deletions cut 6 bases from V and 9 bases from J, with 18 bases between. This CDR3 contains 15 residues. As DNA, the CDR3 is TGTGCCAGTAGAAGCAAGGGAGGGGTCGGTTCACCCCTCCACTTT. Translation: CASRSKGGVGSPLHF.

The gene calls are TRBV7-9 and TRBJ1-3; no definite D call. The CDR3 is 12 residues long. V lost 3 bases, J lost 4 bases, and 4 bases lay in between. Germline V gene sequence: CDR1 SEHNR, CDR2 FQNEAQ (reference sequence). The CDR3 DNA reads TGTGCCAGCAGCTTCGCGGGAAACACCATATATTTT. Protein: CASSFAGNTIYF.

The genes are TRBV18 and TRBJ1-2, with TRBD1 matching 8 bases. CDR1 is KGHSH, CDR2 LQKENI, per germline. The ends lost 6 bases at V and 6 bases at J; junction bases unmatched: 9. The CDR3 has 14 residues. The CDR3 loop is CASSPNSDRDGYTF. For the CDR3, the DNA is TGTGCCAGCTCCCCTAACTCGGACAGGGATGGCTACACCTTC. Complete variable domain (other parts from reference TRBV18 and TRBJ1-2): NAGVMQNPRHLVRRRGQEARLRCSPMKGHSHVYWYRQLPEEGLKFMVYLQKENIIDESGMPKERFSAEFPKEGPSILRIQQVVRGDSAAYFCASSPNSDRDGYTFGSGTRLTVV.

The chain is built from TRBV3-1 (or the pseudogene TRBV3-2) and TRBJ1-2, with a weak D call TRBD1 (6 bases). CDR1 is LGHDT and CDR2 is YNNKEL in the germline V gene (reference sequence). The CDR3 covers 15 residues. Trimming removed 1 base at V and 2 bases at J, with 11 bases between. The CDR3 loop reads CASSQGGRGNYGYTF. CDR3 DNA sequence: TGTGCCAGCAGCCAAGGGGGCAGGGGAAACTATGGCTACACCTTC.

This chain connects TRBV7-2 to TRBJ1-3, with no clear D. The CDR3 has 15 residues. Germline CDR1 is SGHTA and CDR2 is FQGNSA. Trimming shortened V by 1 base and J by 4 bases, and 11 bases separated the two germline ends. The CDR3 region has the DNA TGTGCCAGCAGCTTAGGGATTCGAGCCGGAAACACCATATATTTT. This codes for CASSLGIRAGNTIYF.

The gene calls are TRBV5-1 and TRBJ1-1; 9 bases are a match to TRBD1. CDR1 SGHRS and CDR2 YFSETQ come from the germline V gene. V trimming: 4 bases; J trimming: 2 bases; junction bases outside the gene matches: 6. The CDR3 contains 15 residues. The CDR3 sequence: CASSPWTGENTEAFF. In nucleotides, the CDR3 is TGCGCCAGCAGCCCTTGGACAGGGGAAAACACTGAAGCTTTCTTT.

The CDR3 nucleotides read TGTGCCAGTAGTAAGCGACTAGGCTACGAGCAGTACTTC. It encodes CASSKRLGYEQYF. The rearrangement links TRBV19 to TRBJ2-7, with D tentatively TRBD2 (6 bases). CDR3 length equals 13 residues. Trimming took 4 bases from V and 3 from J, leaving 10 bases between them. Per the germline V gene, CDR1 is LNHDA and CDR2 is SQIVND (reference sequence).

The chain employs TRBV11-2 and TRBJ2-3; 8 nucleotides align to TRBD2. Germline assignment: CDR1 SGHAT and CDR2 FQNNGV. The CDR3 is 14 residues long. The V and J ends lost 1 base and 7 bases, in that order; junction bases with no gene match: 4. CDR3 bases: TGTGCCAGCAGCTTAGCCGGGGGGGCCTATACGCAGTATTTT. It encodes CASSLAGGAYTQYF.

This chain links TRBV15 with TRBJ1-6; D possibly corresponds to TRBD1 (5 bases). Germline lookup yields CDR1 LNHNV and CDR2 YYDKDF (reference sequence). V was pared by 5 bases and J by 10 bases, with 15 bases between. This CDR3 spans 14 amino acids. In DNA form, the CDR3 reads TGTGCCACCAGCGGTCAAGGGGTTGACTCACCCCTCCACTTT. Encoded protein: CATSGQGVDSPLHF.

The V and J genes are TRBV5-1 and TRBJ1-4; D is possibly TRBD1 (5 bases). The V end was cut by 0 bases, the J end by 7 bases, with 10 bases between. The CDR3 covers 14 residues. CDR1 is SGHRS and CDR2 is YFSETQ in the germline V gene. CDR3 amino acids: CASSLAGPGEKLFF. The CDR3 DNA follows: TGCGCCAGCAGCTTGGCGGGGCCGGGTGAAAAACTGTTTTTT.

V and J are TRBV7-9 and TRBJ1-4, with D maybe TRBD1 (5 bases). Trimming removed 4 bases from V and 3 bases from J, with 6 bases in between. The CDR3 spans 13 residues. The germline CDR1 and CDR2 sequences are SEHNR and FQNEAQ (reference sequence). This CDR3 reads CASSWTPNEKLFF. The DNA for the CDR3 is TGTGCCAGCAGCTGGACACCTAATGAAAAACTGTTTTTT.

This clone has only one observation. This chain connects TRBV11-2 to TRBJ1-2; 8 positions match TRBD1. Germline V gives CDR1 SGHAT, CDR2 FQNNGV. Trimming cost V 5 bases and J 4 bases; bases outside gene matches: 3. There are 13 residues in the CDR3. The CDR3 reads CASSAGQGYGYTF. The CDR3 DNA follows: TGTGCCAGCAGCGCCGGACAGGGCTATGGCTACACCTTC.

This chain links TRBV18 with TRBJ2-3; D uncertain. The V end lost 1 base, the J end lost 6 bases, and 5 bases lay between the germline ends. The CDR3 has 12 amino acids. Germline V gives CDR1 KGHSH, CDR2 LQKENI. The CDR3 DNA reads as TGTGCCAGCTCACCACGGACGGATACGCAGTATTTT. It encodes CASSPRTDTQYF.

The V and J genes are TRBV5-6 and TRBJ2-1, with 10 bases matching TRBD1. The CDR3 spans 13 residues. With 10 bases clipped from V and 1 base from J, the junction kept 2 bases outside the gene matches. Per the germline V gene, CDR1 is SGHDT and CDR2 is YYEEEE. CDR3 amino acids: CAAGQGSYNEQFF. Here the CDR3 DNA reads TGTGCCGCGGGACAGGGGTCCTACAATGAGCAGTTCTTC.

J is TRBJ2-2 and V is TRBV28, with D hard to call. Germline loops: CDR1 MDHEN, CDR2 SYDVKM. V lost 3 bases and J 6 bases, leaving 5 bases between the germline ends. There are 12 residues in the CDR3. The CDR3 region is CASSFGAGELFF. DNA of the CDR3: TGTGCCAGCAGTTTTGGAGCCGGGGAGCTGTTTTTT.

The chain carries TRBV24-1 and TRBJ1-6; no definite D call. V gave up 5 bases and J gave up 0 bases, with 16 bases separating them. Germline V gene data show CDR1 as KGHDR and CDR2 as SFDVKD. CDR3 length equals 18 residues. In DNA, the CDR3 is TGTGCCACCAGTGTTGGGGTCTTCAGGAGCTCCTATAATTCACCCCTCCACTTT. Its translation is CATSVGVFRSSYNSPLHF.

The V call is TRBV9, the J call TRBJ2-7; D unresolved. CDR1 and CDR2 (germline): SGDLS, YYNGEE. V lost 3 bases and J lost 0, with 10 bases in between. The CDR3 runs to 14 residues. For the CDR3, the DNA is TGTGCCAGCAGCGCAAGGACGCCCTCCTACGAGCAGTACTTC. It translates to CASSARTPSYEQYF.

V and J are TRBV5-4 and TRBJ2-3; no firm D call. The V gene lost 0 bases and the J gene lost 6 bases, with 8 bases spanning the gap. Germline-derived CDR1 and CDR2 are SGHNT and YYREEE (reference sequence). This CDR3 has 13 residues. The CDR3 sequence: CASSLEGSDTQYF. In DNA form, the CDR3 reads TGTGCCAGCAGCTTGGAAGGCTCGGATACGCAGTATTTT.